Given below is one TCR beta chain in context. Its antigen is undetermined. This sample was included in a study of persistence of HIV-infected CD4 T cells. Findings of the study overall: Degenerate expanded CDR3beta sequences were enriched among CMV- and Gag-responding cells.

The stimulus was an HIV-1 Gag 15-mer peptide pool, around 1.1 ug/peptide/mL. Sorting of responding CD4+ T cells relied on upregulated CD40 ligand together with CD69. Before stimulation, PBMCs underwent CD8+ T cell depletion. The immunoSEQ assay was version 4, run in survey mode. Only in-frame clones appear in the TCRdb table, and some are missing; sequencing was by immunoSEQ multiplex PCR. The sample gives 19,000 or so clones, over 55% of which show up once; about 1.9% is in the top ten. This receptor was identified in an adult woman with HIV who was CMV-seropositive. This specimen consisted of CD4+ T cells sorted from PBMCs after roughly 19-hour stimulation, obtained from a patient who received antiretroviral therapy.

CDR3 in amino acids: CASSPGRDGYTF. DNA of the CDR3: TGCGCCAGCAGCCCGGGACGGGATGGCTACACCTTC. The chain carries TRBV5-1 and TRBJ1-2, with a weak D call TRBD1 (5 bases). The CDR3 length is 12 residues. Trimming took off 4 bases at V and 6 bases at J, with 10 bases between the two ends. Germline assignment: CDR1 SGHRS and CDR2 YFSETQ.